A selection of T cell receptor beta chains follows, all from one sample in a study. TCRdb ran MiXCR on the 5' RACE reads and lists one entry per CDR3 protein. This sample carries 1,700 or so distinct CDR3 sequences, 8% of them seen once, and the ten largest clones take 10% to 14%. The sequenced sample was central memory T cells from blood PBMCs. These receptors were taken from a female donor with HIV. Each CDR3 is given with its conserved first and last residue. The D gene is left open where the match is weak. Expanded clones get a size class; other rows say once, few or many, or leave the size out.

>TRBV15|few|TRBJ1-1|.
TGTGCCACCAGCAGAGAAACTGAAGCTTTCTTT
CATSRETEAFF
>TRBV12-3/TRBV12-4|few|TRBJ1-1|TRBD1
TGTGCCAGCAGCCCAAACAGGGGACGTAACCCCGAAGCTTTCTTT
CASSPNRGRNPEAFF
>TRBV12-3/TRBV12-4|medium-sized|TRBJ2-1|TRBD2
TGTGCCAGCAAATCAGCGGGGGGCTTGAGCCATGAGCAGTTCTTC
CASKSAGGLSHEQFF
>TRBV9|.|TRBJ2-3|.
TGTGCCAGCAGCGACCAGGACAGCGATACGCAGTATTTT
CASSDQDSDTQYF
>TRBV12-3/TRBV12-4|few|TRBJ1-2|.
TGTGCCAGCAGTTCCCTCCGGAAGGGGGATGGCTACACCTTC
CASSSLRKGDGYTF
>TRBV10-1|medium-sized|TRBJ2-2|.
TGCGCCAGCGCTTCGTATACTGCCCCGGGGGAGCTGTTTTTT
CASASYTAPGELFF
>TRBV7-2|.|TRBJ1-1|.
TGTGCCAGCAGCCCCGCGTCCTCGTTGCCGAACACTGAAGCTTTCTTT
CASSPASSLPNTEAFF
>TRBV25-1|.|TRBJ1-3|TRBD1
TGTGCCAGCAGTGAATATTGGACAGGGGGATCGGCAGGAAACACCATATATTTT
CASSEYWTGGSAGNTIYF
>TRBV10-3|medium-sized|TRBJ2-1|TRBD2
TGTGCCATCAGTGAGTCGCTCGGACTAGCCTCGAATGAGCAGTTCTTC
CAISESLGLASNEQFF
>TRBV11-3|medium-sized|TRBJ2-3|TRBD2
TGTGCCAGCAGCTTAGGGAGTAGGGCGGGGGGGCCAGATACGCAGTATTTT
CASSLGSRAGGPDTQYF
>TRBV7-6|few|TRBJ1-3|.
TGTGCCAGCAGCCTGGACAACTGGGGAAACACCATATATTTT
CASSLDNWGNTIYF
>TRBV10-3|medium-sized|TRBJ1-5|TRBD1
TGTGCCATCAGTCTATCAGGGGGGGGTCAGCCCCAGCATTTT
CAISLSGGGQPQHF
>TRBV11-3|medium-sized|TRBJ2-1|.
TGTGCCAGCAGCTATGGTTTGGATGAGCAGTTCTTC
CASSYGLDEQFF
>TRBV15|.|TRBJ2-1|.
TGTGCCACCAGCAGAGACAGGGGCATCCTCAATGAGCAGTTCTTC
CATSRDRGILNEQFF
>TRBV6-2/TRBV6-3|medium-sized|TRBJ1-2|.
TGTGCCAGCAGTTCCATAGCAGGGAGCGCCTACACCTTC
CASSSIAGSAYTF
>TRBV2|few|TRBJ1-2|.
TGTGCCAGCAGGGGGCCCGGGGCGGTTTATGGCTACACCTTC
CASRGPGAVYGYTF